This entry concerns a single T cell receptor beta chain. Generated by immunoSEQ multiplex PCR, the TCRdb table keeps only in-frame clones and is missing some. This sample has around 45,000 clones, with over 65% found just once. Each patient relapsed following autologous stem cell transplantation, and prior brentuximab vedotin exposure differed. The sample belongs to a study of PD-1 blockade in classical Hodgkin lymphoma. This sequence originates from a human donor with classical Hodgkin lymphoma. Sequenced here: peripheral blood mononuclear cells (PBMCs), sampled before the second cycle of nivolumab.

CDR3 coding DNA: TGTGCCAGCAGTTTACCCATGAACACTGAAGCTTTCTTT. It codes for CASSLPMNTEAFF. The J gene is TRBJ1-1, the V gene TRBV28; D call uncertain. Trimming cost V 2 bases and J 0 bases, with 4 bases left between them. The germline V gene encodes CDR1 MDHEN and CDR2 SYDVKM. The CDR3 is 13 amino acids. Supplemented by reference TRBV28 and TRBJ1-1, the full variable domain reads DVKVTQSSRYLVKRTGEKVFLECVQDMDHENMFWYRQDPGLGLRLIYFSYDVKMKEKGDIPEGYSVSREKKERFSLILESASTNQTSMYLCASSLPMNTEAFFGQGTRLTVV.